This TCR beta chain was sequenced during a study of blood T cell repertoires in COVID-19. Across the study: From T cells, B-cell-depleted T cells, or PBMCs came the material, which was cDNA or gDNA.

The data were produced by immunoSEQ multiplex PCR, yet TCRdb's version contains in-frame clones alone and is incomplete. Of some 80,000 clones in the sample, under 80% are singletons; the top ten hold about a third. Germline V gene sequence: CDR1 SEHNR, CDR2 FQNEAQ (reference sequence). The ends lost 7 bases at V and 6 bases at J; junction bases unmatched: 3. CDR3 length: 13 residues. A Seattle source enrolled patients during active infection and followed them longitudinally. The sequence derives from a man aged 55-75 years with COVID-19, enrolled during active disease. The rearrangement links TRBV7-9 to TRBJ2-1, with 10 bases matching TRBD2. The source material was peripheral blood. The CDR3 reads CASTSGGINEQFF. The CDR3 DNA sequence: TGTGCCAGCACTAGCGGGGGTATCAATGAGCAGTTCTTC.